This T cell receptor (beta chain) was profiled in a study of T cells in localized non-small cell lung cancer. Assay: immunoSEQ multiplex PCR; the TCRdb copy retains only in-frame clones and omits some. The table has 25,000 to 30,000 clones, 80% to 90% seen once; the top ten hold 2.5% to 3%. With V trimmed by 5 bases and J by 8 bases, 10 bases remained unmatched. The CDR3 has 14 residues. Per germline, CDR1 SGHTA and CDR2 FQGNSA. The J gene is TRBJ1-1, the V gene TRBV7-2; 8 nucleotides match TRBD1. The input for sequencing was peripheral blood, taken before any cancer treatment. The TCR was taken from a woman aged 18-50 years with stage I lung adenocarcinoma. CDR3 loop: CASSAPGGPGEAFF. In DNA form, the CDR3 reads TGTGCCAGCAGCGCTCCAGGGGGCCCGGGAGAAGCTTTCTTT.